Detailed here is one T cell receptor (beta chain). This clonotype has a handful of counts. Its recognized antigen is unknown. No per-base quality is available; no much larger clone lies one base away. These data come from a study of blood T cells in healthy people across ages (dated by TCRdb to between 2014 and 2016). About the investigation overall: Template switching captured roughly one uniquely barcoded TCR beta cDNA molecule per two T cells in model experiments. For two donors (one aged 18 to 30 and one aged 80 or older), the study analyzed two additional independent replicas of 1 million unique cDNA reads from the same blood draw. Age-related changes in TCR beta repertoire diversity were measured in the study by deep sequencing normalized with unique cDNA molecular identifiers. The donors were divided into four age groups: young (average 16 years), middle-aged (approximately 39), aged (about 62) and long-lived (roughly 82). Overall study outcomes, separate from this receptor: Total diversity estimates from one million sequenced T cells were considered lower bounds and underestimates. Because the CMV infection status of the donors was unknown, age-related changes in expanded clonotypes may potentially have been confounded. Compared with the aged group, the long-lived group had more naive CD4+ T cells, fewer expanded clones and increased TCR diversity, suggesting age selection. Observed TCR beta diversity correlated strongly with the percentage of naive T cells measured by flow cytometry. Because profiling used bulk unsorted PBMCs, naive and antigen-experienced compartments could not be compared conclusively. Observed TCR beta diversity per million T cells fell roughly linearly with age, and a significant reduction was already apparent by age about 38.

The receptor library was made with 5' RACE. Sequencing was performed on an Illumina HiSeq 2500. A second PCR of about 7 to 12 cycles was run with a J-beta primer mix and a sample-barcoded 5' primer. A template-switch 5' adaptor carrying 12 random nucleotides introduced a unique molecular identifier onto each TCR beta cDNA molecule. At least 3 million CDR3-containing paired-end reads were obtained from each sample. First-strand cDNA was synthesized from all RNA with the Mint cDNA synthesis kit, primed by a TRBC-specific oligonucleotide. Following uracil-DNA glycosylase treatment, a first 18-cycle PCR with universal primers M1SS and BC2_uni_R was performed on all cDNA. The published analysis was carried out like this. For normalization, 1 million high-quality reads, each with a distinct molecular identifier, were randomly selected from each sample. Reads sharing molecular identifiers were discarded rather than binned into consensus sequences. MiTCR, with a Q25 quality threshold and the strictest error-elimination algorithm, was used for CDR3 identification, clonotype clustering and error correction. A nonparametric unseen species model with Euler transformation was used to estimate lower-bound total TCR beta diversity. TCRdb passed the public sequencing reads through fastp at Q25 and MiXCR, retaining productive beta sequences. When rows share a CDR3 protein, they turn into one entry using the most common DNA and genes. The V and J calls come from TCRdb's annotation, not from the publication. This sample comprises around 990,000 distinct CDR3 sequences, roughly 24% of them detected only once. Approximately 0.75% of the sample is taken by the ten largest.

The approximately 39 donors, aged about 6 to 100 years, were systemically healthy Caucasian individuals from Russia. Each donor gave about 9.7 milliliters of peripheral blood, drawn into EDTA-treated Vacutainer tubes. Ficoll-Paque density-gradient centrifugation was used to isolate PBMCs, with at least 6.5 million per sample. Trizol reagent was used to extract total RNA from PBMCs, with at least 5.5 micrograms per sample. For every donor, flow cytometry on a PBMC aliquot measured the percentage of naive CD45RAhigh/CD27high T cells. The germline V gene gives CDR1 as MDHEN and CDR2 as SYDVKM. The CDR3 holds 14 amino acids from the cysteine to the phenylalanine. Kept here is only the CDR3 DNA, which spans 42 bases and is read in frame from base 1. The trim is 6 bases for V and 1 base for J, with a gap of 9 bases between the germline ends. These data were also filed under a second study, of T cells of mothers and their children. Per that second paper: Donors were nine systemically healthy Caucasian individuals: three mothers and their six children. cDNA synthesis used all of the extracted RNA, with roughly 1.5 ug of RNA in each 15 ul reaction. In the second PCR, the M1S primer introduced both the sample barcodes and 2-4 random nucleotides. Each mother yielded over 9.5 million TCR beta CDR3 reads and each child about 3 million reads. Thymic selection similarly shapes TCR recombination output in related and unrelated pairs, with minor effect from inherited differences. Normalized repertoire overlap in related mother-child pairs was always slightly higher than in unrelated mother-child pairs, but the difference was never significant. No persistent microchimeric T cell clones were detected, at a sensitivity of roughly 100 clones per million clonotypes. In the study, deep NGS was used to compare the TCR beta repertoires of mothers and children, and features distinguishing related mother-child pairs from unrelated individuals were sought. Mothers averaged roughly 40 +/- 4 years of age and children averaged around 10 +/- 4 years. After adapter ligation was performed with NEBNext reagents, the libraries were sequenced on an Illumina HiSeq 2000 with 100+100 nt paired-end reads. Mother and child libraries were prepared a month apart and sequenced in separate runs to prevent cross-contamination. Each donor had between about 450,000 and 2,100,000 distinct TCR beta clonotypes identified. Naive TCR beta clonotypes were estimated from low-frequency clonotypes matched to each donor's FACS-determined naive share, without sorting.

The rearrangement joined TRBV28 to TRBJ2-2; a weak D assignment points to TRBD2 (6 bases agree). Source material: blood. The TCR was taken from a girl between 2 and 10 years old in good health. The CDR3 here reads CASSKTRNTGELFF. In nucleotide form, the sequence is TGTGCCAGCAGCAAGACTAGGAACACCGGGGAGCTGTTTTTT.